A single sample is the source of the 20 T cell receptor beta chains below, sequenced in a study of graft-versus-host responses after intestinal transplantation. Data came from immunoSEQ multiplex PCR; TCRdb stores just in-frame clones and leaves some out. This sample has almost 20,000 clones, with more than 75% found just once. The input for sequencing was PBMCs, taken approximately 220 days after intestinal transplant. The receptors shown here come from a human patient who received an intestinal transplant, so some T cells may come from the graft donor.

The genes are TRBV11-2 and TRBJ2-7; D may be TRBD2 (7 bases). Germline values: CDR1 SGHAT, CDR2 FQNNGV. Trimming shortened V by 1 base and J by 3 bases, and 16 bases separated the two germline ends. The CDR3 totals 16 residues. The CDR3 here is CASSLVVAGAIYEQYF. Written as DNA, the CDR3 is TGTGCCAGCAGCTTAGTCGTTGCGGGGGCTATCTACGAGCAGTACTTC.

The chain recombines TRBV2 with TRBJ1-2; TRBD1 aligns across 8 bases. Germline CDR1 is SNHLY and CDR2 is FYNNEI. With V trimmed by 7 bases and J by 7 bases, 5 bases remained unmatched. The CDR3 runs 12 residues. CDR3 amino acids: CASIQGASGYTF. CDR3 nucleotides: TGTGCCAGCATTCAGGGGGCGAGTGGCTACACCTTC. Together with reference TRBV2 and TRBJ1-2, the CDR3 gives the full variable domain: EPEVTQTPSHQVTQMGQEVILRCVPISNHLYFYWYRQILGQKVEFLVSFYNNEISEKSEIFDDQFSVERPDGSNFTLKIRSTKLEDSAMYFCASIQGASGYTFGSGTRLTVV.

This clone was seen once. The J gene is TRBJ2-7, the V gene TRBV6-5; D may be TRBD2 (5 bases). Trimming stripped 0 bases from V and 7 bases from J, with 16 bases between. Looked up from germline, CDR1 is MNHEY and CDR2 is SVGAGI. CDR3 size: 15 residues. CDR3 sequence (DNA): TGTGCCAGCAGTTACTCGAAACTAGGTTTGTGGGAGCAGTACTTC. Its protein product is CASSYSKLGLWEQYF.

CDR3 in DNA: TGTGCCAGCAGCCAAGCCGGACAGATCCCTGAAGCTTTCTTT. Translated: CASSQAGQIPEAFF. The chain couples TRBV4-2 to TRBJ1-1; tentative D call: TRBD1 (6 bases). CDR3 length: 14 residues. V lost 1 base to trimming and J lost 6 bases, with 12 bases between them. Germline assignment: CDR1 LGHNA and CDR2 YNFKEQ.

The CDR3 loop reads CASSLHGQETQYF. The CDR3 region has the DNA TGTGCCAGCAGCTTGCACGGACAAGAGACCCAGTACTTC. The chain joins TRBV7-3 to TRBJ2-5; no firm D call. CDR1 is SGHTA, CDR2 FQGTGA, per germline. V was clipped by 3 bases and J by 2 bases, with 7 bases between them. This CDR3 has 13 amino acids.

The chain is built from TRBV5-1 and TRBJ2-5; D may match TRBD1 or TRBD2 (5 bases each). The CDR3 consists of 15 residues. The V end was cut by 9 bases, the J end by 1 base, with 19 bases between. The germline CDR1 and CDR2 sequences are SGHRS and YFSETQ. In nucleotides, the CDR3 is TGCGCCATCTTAACCTGGGGGTCCCTCCAAGAGACCCAGTACTTC. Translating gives CAILTWGSLQETQYF. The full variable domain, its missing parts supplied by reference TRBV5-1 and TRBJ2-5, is KAGVTQTPRYLIKTRGQQVTLSCSPISGHRSVSWYQQTPGQGLQFLFEYFSETQRNKGNFPGRFSGRQFSNSRSEMNVSTLELGDSALYLCAILTWGSLQETQYFGPGTRLLVL.

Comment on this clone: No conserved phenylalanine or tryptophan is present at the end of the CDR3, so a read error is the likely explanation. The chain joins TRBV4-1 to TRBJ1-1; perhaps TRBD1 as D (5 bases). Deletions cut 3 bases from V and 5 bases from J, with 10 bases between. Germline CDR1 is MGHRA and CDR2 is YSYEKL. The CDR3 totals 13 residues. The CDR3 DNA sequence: TGCGCCAGCAGCCAGGCAGGGCGAACTGAAGCTTTCTCT. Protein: CASSQAGRTEAFS.

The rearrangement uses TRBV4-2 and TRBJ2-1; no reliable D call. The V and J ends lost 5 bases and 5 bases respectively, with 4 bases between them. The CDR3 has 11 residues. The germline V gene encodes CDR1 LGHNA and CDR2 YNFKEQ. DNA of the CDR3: TGTGCCAGCAGCGAGAACAATGAGCAGTTCTTC. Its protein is CASSENNEQFF.

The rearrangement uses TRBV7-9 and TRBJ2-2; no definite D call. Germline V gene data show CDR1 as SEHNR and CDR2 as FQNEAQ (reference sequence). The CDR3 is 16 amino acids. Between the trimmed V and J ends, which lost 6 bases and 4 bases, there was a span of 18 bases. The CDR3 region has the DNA TGTGCCAGCAGGTTGGCGGTTGGACCGGGCACCGGGGAGCTGTTTTTT. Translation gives CASRLAVGPGTGELFF. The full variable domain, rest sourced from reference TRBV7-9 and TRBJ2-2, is DTGVSQNPRHKITKRGQNVTFRCDPISEHNRLYWYRQTLGQGPEFLTYFQNEAQLEKSRLLSDRFSAERPKGSFSTLEIQRTEQGDSAMYLCASRLAVGPGTGELFFGEGSRLTVL.

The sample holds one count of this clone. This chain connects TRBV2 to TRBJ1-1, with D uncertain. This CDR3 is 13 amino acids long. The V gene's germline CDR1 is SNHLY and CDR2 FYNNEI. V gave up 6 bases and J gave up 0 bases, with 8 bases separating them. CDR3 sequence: CASRGLMNTEAFF. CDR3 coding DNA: TGTGCCAGCAGAGGGCTGATGAACACTGAAGCTTTCTTT. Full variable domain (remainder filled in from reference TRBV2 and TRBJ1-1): EPEVTQTPSHQVTQMGQEVILRCVPISNHLYFYWYRQILGQKVEFLVSFYNNEISEKSEIFDDQFSVERPDGSNFTLKIRSTKLEDSAMYFCASRGLMNTEAFFGQGTRLTVV.

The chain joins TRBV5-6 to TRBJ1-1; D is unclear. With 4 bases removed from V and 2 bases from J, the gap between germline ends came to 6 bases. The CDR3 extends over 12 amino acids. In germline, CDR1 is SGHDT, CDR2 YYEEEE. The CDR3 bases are TGTGCCAGCAGCGAAACCAACACTGAAGCTTTCTTT. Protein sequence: CASSETNTEAFF.

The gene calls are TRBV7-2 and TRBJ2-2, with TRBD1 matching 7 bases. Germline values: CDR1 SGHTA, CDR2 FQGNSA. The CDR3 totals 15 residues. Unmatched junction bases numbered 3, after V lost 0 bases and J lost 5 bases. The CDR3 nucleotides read TGTGCCAGCAGCTTAGCGAGGGGGCGGACCGGGGAGCTGTTTTTT. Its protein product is CASSLARGRTGELFF.

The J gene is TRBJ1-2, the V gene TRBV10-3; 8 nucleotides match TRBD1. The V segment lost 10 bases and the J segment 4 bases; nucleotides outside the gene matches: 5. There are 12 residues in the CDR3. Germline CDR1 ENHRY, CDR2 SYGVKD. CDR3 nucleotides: TGTGCCACCGCCGGGACAGGCTATGGCTACACCTTC. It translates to CATAGTGYGYTF.

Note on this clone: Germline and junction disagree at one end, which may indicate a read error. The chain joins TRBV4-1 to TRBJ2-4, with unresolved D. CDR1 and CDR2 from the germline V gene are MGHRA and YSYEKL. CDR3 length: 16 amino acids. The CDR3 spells CASSQKGPWAKNIHYF. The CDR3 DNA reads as TGCGCCAGCAGCCAAAAAGGTCCTTGGGCCAAAAACATTCATTACTTC.

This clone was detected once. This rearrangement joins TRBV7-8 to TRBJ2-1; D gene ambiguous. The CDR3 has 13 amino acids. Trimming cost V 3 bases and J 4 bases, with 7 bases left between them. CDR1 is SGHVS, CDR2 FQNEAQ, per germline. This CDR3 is CASSFATYNEQFF. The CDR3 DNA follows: TGTGCCAGCAGCTTCGCTACGTACAATGAGCAGTTCTTC.

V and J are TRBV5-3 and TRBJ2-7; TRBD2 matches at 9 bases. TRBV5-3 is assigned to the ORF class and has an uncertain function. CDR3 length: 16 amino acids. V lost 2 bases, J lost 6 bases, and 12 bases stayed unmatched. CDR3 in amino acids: CARSFISGGLPSEQYF. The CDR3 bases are TGTGCCAGAAGCTTTATTAGCGGGGGCCTCCCATCCGAGCAGTACTTC.

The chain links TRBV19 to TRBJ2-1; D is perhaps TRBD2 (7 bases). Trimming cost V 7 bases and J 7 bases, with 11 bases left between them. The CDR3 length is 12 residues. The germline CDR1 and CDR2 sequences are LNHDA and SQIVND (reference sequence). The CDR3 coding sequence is TGTGCCAGTACGGCGGGGGCAAATGAGCAGTTCTTC. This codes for CASTAGANEQFF.

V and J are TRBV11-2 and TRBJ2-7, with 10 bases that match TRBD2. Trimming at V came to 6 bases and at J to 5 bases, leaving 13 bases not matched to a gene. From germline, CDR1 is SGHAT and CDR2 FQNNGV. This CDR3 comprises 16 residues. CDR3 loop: CASSPTFSGGFDEQYF. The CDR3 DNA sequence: TGTGCCAGCAGTCCAACCTTTAGCGGGGGGTTCGACGAGCAGTACTTC. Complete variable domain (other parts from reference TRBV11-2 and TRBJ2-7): EAGVAQSPRYKIIEKRQSVAFWCNPISGHATLYWYQQILGQGPKLLIQFQNNGVVDDSQLPKDRFSAERLKGVDSTLKIQPAKLEDSAVYLCASSPTFSGGFDEQYFGPGTRLTVT.

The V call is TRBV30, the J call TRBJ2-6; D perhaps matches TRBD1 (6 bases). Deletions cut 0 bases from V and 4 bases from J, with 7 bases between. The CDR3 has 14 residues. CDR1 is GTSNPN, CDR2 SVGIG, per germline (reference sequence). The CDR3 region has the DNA TGTGCCTGGAGTGTGGGGGCGGGGGCCAACGTCCTGACTTTC. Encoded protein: CAWSVGAGANVLTF.

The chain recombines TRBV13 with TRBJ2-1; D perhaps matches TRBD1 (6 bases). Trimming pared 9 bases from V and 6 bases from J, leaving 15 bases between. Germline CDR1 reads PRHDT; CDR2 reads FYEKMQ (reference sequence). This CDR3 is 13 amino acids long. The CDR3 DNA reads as TGTGCCAGTAGGGACAATTGGGGCAATGAGCAGTTCTTC. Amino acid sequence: CASRDNWGNEQFF.